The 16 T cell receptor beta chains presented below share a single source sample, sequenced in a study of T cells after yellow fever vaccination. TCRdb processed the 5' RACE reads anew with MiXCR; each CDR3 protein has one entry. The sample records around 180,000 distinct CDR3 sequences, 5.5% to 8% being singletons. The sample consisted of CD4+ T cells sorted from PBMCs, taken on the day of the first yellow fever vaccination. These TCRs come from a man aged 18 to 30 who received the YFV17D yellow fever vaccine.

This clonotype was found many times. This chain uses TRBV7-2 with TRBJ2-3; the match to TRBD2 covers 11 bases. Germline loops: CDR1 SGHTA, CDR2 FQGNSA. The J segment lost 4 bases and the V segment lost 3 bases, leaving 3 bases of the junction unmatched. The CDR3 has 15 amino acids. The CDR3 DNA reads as TGTGCCAGCAGCTTTACTAGCGGGGGTCCAGATACGCAGTATTTT. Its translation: CASSFTSGGPDTQYF.

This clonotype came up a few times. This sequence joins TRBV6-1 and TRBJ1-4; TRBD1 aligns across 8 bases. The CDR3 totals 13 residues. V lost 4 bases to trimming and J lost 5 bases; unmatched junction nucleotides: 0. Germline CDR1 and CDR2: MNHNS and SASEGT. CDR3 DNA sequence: TGTGCCAGCAGTGGGGACAGGAATGAAAAACTGTTTTTT. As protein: CASSGDRNEKLFF.

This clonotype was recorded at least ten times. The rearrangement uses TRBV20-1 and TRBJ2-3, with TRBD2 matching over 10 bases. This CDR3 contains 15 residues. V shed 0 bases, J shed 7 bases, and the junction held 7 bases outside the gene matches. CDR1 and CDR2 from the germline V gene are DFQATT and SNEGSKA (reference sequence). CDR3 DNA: TGCAGTGCTAGAGAAACCAGACTAGCGGGCAATACGCAGTATTTT. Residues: CSARETRLAGNTQYF.

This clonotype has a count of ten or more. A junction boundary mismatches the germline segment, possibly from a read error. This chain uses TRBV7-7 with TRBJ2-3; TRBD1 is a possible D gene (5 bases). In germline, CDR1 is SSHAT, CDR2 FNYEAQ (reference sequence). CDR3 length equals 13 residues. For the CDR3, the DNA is TGTGCTAGCAGCTTAGGGGTAGAAGATACGCAGTATTTT. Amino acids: CASSLGVEDTQYF.

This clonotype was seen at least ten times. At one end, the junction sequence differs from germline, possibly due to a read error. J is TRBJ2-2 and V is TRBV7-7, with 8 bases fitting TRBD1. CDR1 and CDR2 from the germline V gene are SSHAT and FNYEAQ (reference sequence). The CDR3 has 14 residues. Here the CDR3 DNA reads TGTGCTAGCAGCTCCCAACAGGGGGCCGGGGAGCTGTTTTTT. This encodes CASSSQQGAGELFF.

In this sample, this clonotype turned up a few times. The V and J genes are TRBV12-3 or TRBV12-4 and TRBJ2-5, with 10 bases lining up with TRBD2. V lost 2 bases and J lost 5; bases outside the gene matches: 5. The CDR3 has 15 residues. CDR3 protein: CASSLSGGGPETQYF. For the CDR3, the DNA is TGTGCCAGCAGTTTAAGCGGGGGGGGCCCGGAGACCCAGTACTTC.

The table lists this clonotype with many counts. For the CDR3, the DNA is TGTGCCAGCAGCTTGGATAGAGACTATGGCTACACCTTC. Its translation: CASSLDRDYGYTF. The rearrangement links TRBV7-3 to TRBJ1-2, with D uncertain. The CDR3 runs 13 residues. Trimming cost V 3 bases and J 3 bases, with 8 bases left between them. Germline assignment: CDR1 SGHTA and CDR2 FQGTGA.

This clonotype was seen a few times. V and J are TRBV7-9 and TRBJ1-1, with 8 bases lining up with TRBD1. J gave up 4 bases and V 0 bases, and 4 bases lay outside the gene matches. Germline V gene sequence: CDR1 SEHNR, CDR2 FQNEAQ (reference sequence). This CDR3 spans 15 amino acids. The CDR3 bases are TGTGCCAGCAGCTTAGCGACAGGGGTGGGCACTGAAGCTTTCTTT. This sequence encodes CASSLATGVGTEAFF.

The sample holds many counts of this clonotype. CDR3 residues: CASSHKGGQLQETQYF. CDR3 in DNA: TGTGCCAGCAGCCATAAAGGGGGACAGCTCCAAGAGACCCAGTACTTC. This chain joins TRBV3-1 and TRBJ2-5, with 7 bases fitting TRBD1. Germline lookup yields CDR1 LGHDT and CDR2 YNNKEL (reference sequence). The CDR3 is 16 amino acids. V was clipped by 3 bases and J by 1 base; unmatched bases: 8.

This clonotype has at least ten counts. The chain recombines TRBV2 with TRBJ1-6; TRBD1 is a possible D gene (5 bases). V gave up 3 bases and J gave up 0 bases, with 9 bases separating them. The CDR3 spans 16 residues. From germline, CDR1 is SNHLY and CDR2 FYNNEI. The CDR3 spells CASSEGGSSYNSPLHF. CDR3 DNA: TGTGCCAGCAGTGAGGGGGGAAGCTCCTATAATTCACCCCTCCACTTT.

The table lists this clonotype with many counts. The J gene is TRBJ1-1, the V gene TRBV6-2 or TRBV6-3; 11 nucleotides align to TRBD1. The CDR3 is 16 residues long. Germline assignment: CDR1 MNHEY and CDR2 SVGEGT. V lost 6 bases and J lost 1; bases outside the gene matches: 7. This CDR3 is CASRFGQGAPNTEAFF. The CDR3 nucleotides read TGTGCCAGCAGATTCGGACAGGGGGCCCCGAACACTGAAGCTTTCTTT.

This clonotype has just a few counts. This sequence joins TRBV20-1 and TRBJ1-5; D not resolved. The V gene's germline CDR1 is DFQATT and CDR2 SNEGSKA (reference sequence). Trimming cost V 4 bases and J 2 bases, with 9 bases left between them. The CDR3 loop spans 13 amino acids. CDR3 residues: CSAILYRNQPQHF. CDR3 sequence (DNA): TGCAGTGCTATTCTCTACCGCAATCAGCCCCAGCATTTT.

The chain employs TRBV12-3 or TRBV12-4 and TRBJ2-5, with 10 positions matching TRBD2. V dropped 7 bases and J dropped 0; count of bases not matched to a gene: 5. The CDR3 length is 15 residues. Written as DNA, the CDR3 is TGTGCCAGCACCCAGCGGGGGGGTTACCAAGAGACCCAGTACTTC. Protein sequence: CASTQRGGYQETQYF.

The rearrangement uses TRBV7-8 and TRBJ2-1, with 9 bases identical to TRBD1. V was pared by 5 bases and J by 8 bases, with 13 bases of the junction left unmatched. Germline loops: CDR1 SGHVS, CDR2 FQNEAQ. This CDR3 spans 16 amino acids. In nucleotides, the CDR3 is TGTGCCAGCAGCATCCACCGGGACAGGGTCGGCGATGAGCAGTTCTTC. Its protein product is CASSIHRDRVGDEQFF.

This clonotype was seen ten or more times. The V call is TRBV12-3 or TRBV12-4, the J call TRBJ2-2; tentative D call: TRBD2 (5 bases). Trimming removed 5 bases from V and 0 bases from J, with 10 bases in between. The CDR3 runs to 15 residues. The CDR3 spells CASSPMRANTGELFF. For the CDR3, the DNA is TGTGCCAGCAGTCCAATGCGGGCGAACACCGGGGAGCTGTTTTTT.

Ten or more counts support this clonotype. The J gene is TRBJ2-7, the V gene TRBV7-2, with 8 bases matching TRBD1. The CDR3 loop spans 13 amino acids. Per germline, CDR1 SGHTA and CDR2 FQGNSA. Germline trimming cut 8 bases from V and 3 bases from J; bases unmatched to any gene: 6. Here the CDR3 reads CASARDRNYEQYV. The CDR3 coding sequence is TGTGCCAGCGCCAGGGACAGGAACTACGAGCAGTACGTC.